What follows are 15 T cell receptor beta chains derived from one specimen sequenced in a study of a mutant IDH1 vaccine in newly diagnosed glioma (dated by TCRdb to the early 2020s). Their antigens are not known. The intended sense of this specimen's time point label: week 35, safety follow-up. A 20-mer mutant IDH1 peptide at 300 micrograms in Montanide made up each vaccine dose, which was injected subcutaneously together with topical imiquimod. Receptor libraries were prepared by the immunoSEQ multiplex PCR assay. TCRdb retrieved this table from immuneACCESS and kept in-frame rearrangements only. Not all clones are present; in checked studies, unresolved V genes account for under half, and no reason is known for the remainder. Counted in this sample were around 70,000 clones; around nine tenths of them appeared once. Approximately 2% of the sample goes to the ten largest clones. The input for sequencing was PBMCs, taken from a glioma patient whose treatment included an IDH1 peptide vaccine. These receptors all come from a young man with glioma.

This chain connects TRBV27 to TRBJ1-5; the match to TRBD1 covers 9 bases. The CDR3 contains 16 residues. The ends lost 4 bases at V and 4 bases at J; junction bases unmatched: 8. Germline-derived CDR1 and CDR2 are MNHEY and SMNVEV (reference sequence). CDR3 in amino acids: CASSSTPGQGNQPQHF. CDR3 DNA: TGTGCCAGCAGTTCGACCCCGGGACAGGGTAATCAGCCCCAGCATTTT.

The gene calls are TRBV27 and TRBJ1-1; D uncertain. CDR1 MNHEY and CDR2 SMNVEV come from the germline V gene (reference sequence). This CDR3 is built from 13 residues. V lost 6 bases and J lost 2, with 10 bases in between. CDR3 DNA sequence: TGTGCCAGCAGGGCCCAGCGAAACACTGAAGCTTTCTTT. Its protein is CASRAQRNTEAFF.

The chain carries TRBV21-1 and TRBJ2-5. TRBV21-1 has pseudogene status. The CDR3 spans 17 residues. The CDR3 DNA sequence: TGTGCCAGCAGCAGGACTTTGGGCTTTCTTAGGGGAGAGACCCAGTACTTC. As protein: CASSRTLGFLRGETQYF.

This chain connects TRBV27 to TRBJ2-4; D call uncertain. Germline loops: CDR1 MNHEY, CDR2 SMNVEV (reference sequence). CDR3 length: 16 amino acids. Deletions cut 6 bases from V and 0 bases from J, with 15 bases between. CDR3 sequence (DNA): TGTGCCAGCAGGATCCAGGAGAGTCTAGCCAAAAACATTCAGTACTTC. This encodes CASRIQESLAKNIQYF.

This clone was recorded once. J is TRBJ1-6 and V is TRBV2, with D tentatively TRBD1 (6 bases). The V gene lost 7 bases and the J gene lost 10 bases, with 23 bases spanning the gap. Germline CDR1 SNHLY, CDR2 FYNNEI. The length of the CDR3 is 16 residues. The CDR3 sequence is CASTVQGIGGGSPLHF. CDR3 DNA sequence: TGTGCCAGCACAGTTCAGGGGATAGGAGGAGGATCACCCCTCCACTTT.

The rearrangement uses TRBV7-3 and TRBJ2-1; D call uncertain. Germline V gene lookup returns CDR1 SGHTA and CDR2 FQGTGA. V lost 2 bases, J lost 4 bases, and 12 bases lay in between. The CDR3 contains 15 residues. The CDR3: CASSLGPYSYNEQFF. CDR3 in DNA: TGTGCCAGCAGCTTAGGCCCCTATTCGTACAATGAGCAGTTCTTC.

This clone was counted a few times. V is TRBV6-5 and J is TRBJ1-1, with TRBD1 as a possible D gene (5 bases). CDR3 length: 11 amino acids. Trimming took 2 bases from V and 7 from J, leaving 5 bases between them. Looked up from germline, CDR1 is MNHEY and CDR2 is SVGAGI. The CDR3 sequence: CASSYDSEAFF. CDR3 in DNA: TGTGCCAGCAGTTACGACAGTGAAGCTTTCTTT.

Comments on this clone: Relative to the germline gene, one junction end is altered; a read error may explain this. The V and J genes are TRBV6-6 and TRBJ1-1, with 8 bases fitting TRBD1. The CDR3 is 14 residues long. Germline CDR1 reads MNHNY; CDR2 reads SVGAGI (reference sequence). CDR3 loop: CASSLTGTGSPSLF. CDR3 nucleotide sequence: TGTGCCAGCAGTTTAACCGGGACAGGATCTCCCTCCCTTTTT.

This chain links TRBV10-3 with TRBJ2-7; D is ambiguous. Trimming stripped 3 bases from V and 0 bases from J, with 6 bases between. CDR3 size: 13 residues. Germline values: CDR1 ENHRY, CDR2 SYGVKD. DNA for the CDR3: TGTGCCATCAGTGAAAGGAGCTCCTACGAGCAGTACTTC. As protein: CAISERSSYEQYF.

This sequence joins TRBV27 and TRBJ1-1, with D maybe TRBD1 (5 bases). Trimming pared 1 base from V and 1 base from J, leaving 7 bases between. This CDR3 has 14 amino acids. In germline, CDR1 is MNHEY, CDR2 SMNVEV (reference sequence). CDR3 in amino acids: CASSLFGGNTEAFF. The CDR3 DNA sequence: TGTGCCAGCAGTTTATTCGGGGGGAACACTGAAGCTTTCTTT.

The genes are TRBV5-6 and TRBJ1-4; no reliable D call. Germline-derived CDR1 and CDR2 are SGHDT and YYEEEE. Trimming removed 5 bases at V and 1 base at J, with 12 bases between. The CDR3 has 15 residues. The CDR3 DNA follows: TGTGCCAGCAGTACCCCCGGAGAAACTAATGAAAAACTGTTTTTT. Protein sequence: CASSTPGETNEKLFF.

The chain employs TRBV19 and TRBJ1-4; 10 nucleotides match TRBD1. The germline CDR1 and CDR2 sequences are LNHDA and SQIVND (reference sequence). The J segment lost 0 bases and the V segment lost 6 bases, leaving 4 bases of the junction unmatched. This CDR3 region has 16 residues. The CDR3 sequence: CASRAGTGATNEKLFF. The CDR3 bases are TGTGCCAGTAGAGCCGGGACAGGGGCAACTAATGAAAAACTGTTTTTT.

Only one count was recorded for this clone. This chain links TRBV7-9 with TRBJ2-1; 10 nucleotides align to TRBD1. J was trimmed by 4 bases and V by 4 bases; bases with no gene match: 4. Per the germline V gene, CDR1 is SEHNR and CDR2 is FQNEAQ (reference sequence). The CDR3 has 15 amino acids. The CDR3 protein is CASSSRDRGYNEQFF. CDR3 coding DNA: TGTGCCAGCAGCTCCCGGGACAGGGGTTACAATGAGCAGTTCTTC.

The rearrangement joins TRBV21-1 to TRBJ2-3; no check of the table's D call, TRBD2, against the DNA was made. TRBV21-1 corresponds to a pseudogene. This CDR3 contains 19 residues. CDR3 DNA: TGTGCCAGCAGCAAAGAGAATAGCGGGGGGGCCAAGGGCACAGATACGCAGTATTTT. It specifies CASSKENSGGAKGTDTQYF.

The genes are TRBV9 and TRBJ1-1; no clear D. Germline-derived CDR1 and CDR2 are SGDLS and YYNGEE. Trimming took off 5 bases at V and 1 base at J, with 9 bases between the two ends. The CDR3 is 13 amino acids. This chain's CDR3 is CASSSRENTEAFF. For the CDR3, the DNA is TGTGCCAGCAGTTCCCGGGAGAACACTGAAGCTTTCTTT. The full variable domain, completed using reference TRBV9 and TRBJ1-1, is DSGVTQTPKHLITATGQRVTLRCSPRSGDLSVYWYQQSLDQGLQFLIQYYNGEERAKGNILERFSAQQFPDLHSELNLSSLELGDSALYFCASSSRENTEAFFGQGTRLTVV.